Each of the 17 T cell receptor beta chains below was sequenced from the same sample in a study of T cell responses to AZD1222 COVID-19 vaccine. Repertoires were generated with immunoSEQ multiplex PCR, while TCRdb's copy carries only in-frame clones and drops some. The sample records more than 100,000 clones, roughly 88% being singletons. The sample here was peripheral blood, taken on day 0 of AZD1222 vaccination. The receptors were sampled from an adult in good health.

V gene TRBV3-1 (or the pseudogene TRBV3-2) combines with J gene TRBJ2-7; 8 bases agree with TRBD2. Germline V gives CDR1 LGHDT, CDR2 YNNKEL (reference sequence). The CDR3 totals 16 residues. Trimming removed 6 bases from V and 4 bases from J; junction bases left unmatched: 14. Here the CDR3 reads CASSTMWAGGRYEQYF. CDR3 DNA: TGTGCCAGCAGTACCATGTGGGCGGGAGGACGGTACGAGCAGTACTTC.

The chain employs TRBV7-9 and TRBJ1-2, with D tentatively TRBD1 (5 bases). Trimming took off 2 bases at V and 8 bases at J, with 18 bases between the two ends. CDR3 length: 15 amino acids. Looked up from germline, CDR1 is SEHNR and CDR2 is FQNEAQ (reference sequence). The CDR3 protein is CASSLSREGIPGYTF. CDR3 nucleotides: TGTGCCAGCAGCTTAAGCAGGGAAGGGATACCCGGCTACACCTTC.

This clone was seen once. The DNA of the CDR3 is TGTGCCAGCAGCGGAAGACTAGACAGCTCCTACAATGAGCAGTTCTTC. Its protein is CASSGRLDSSYNEQFF. The V and J genes are TRBV7-9 and TRBJ2-1; tentative D call: TRBD2 (6 bases). The CDR3 loop spans 16 amino acids. Germline V CDR1 and CDR2: SEHNR, FQNEAQ (reference sequence). V was shortened by 5 bases and J by 0 bases, with 14 bases between the two germline ends.

This clone occurred once. The chain uses TRBV3-1 (or the pseudogene TRBV3-2) and TRBJ2-1; 12 bases fit TRBD2. Trimming cost V 5 bases and J 15 bases; bases outside gene matches: 14. The CDR3 consists of 15 residues. Germline V gene sequence: CDR1 LGHDT, CDR2 YNNKEL (reference sequence). The CDR3 DNA is TGTGCCAGCAGCGCTGGACTAGCGGGGTCAAAGGCGGGGTTCTTC. This gives the protein CASSAGLAGSKAGFF.

The chain joins TRBV28 to TRBJ2-7; D tentatively fits TRBD1 or TRBD2 (5 bases each). The germline V gene encodes CDR1 MDHEN and CDR2 SYDVKM. The CDR3 has 16 amino acids. V lost 4 bases, J lost 0 bases, and 16 bases lay in between. The CDR3 nucleotides are TGTGCCAGCAGTTCGTCCGGGACCTACCGCTCCTACGAGCAGTACTTC. This codes for CASSSSGTYRSYEQYF.

This chain joins TRBV11-2 and TRBJ2-7, with TRBD2 as a possible D gene (6 bases). CDR3 length: 15 residues. CDR1 and CDR2 (germline): SGHAT, FQNNGV. Trimming shortened V by 3 bases and J by 2 bases, and 14 bases separated the two germline ends. The CDR3 is CASSLGGEPTYEQYF. The CDR3 region has the DNA TGTGCCAGCAGCTTGGGCGGGGAACCGACCTACGAGCAGTACTTC. Using reference TRBV11-2 and TRBJ2-7 for the parts outside the CDR3, the full variable domain is EAGVAQSPRYKIIEKRQSVAFWCNPISGHATLYWYQQILGQGPKLLIQFQNNGVVDDSQLPKDRFSAERLKGVDSTLKIQPAKLEDSAVYLCASSLGGEPTYEQYFGPGTRLTVT.

The rearrangement links TRBV12-3 or TRBV12-4 to TRBJ1-2; D not certain. CDR3 length equals 13 residues. With 1 base removed from V and 4 bases from J, the gap between germline ends came to 7 bases. The CDR3 region has the DNA TGTGCCAGCAGTTTAGGGACGTTCTATGGCTACACCTTC. Protein sequence: CASSLGTFYGYTF.

The chain combines TRBV24-1 with TRBJ2-1; weak D call: TRBD2 (5 bases). Trimming cost V 6 bases and J 8 bases, with 13 bases left between them. This CDR3 has 13 residues. Germline assignment: CDR1 KGHDR and CDR2 SFDVKD. The CDR3 loop reads CATSPRTSDEQFF. The CDR3 DNA is TGTGCCACCAGTCCGCGCACTAGTGATGAGCAGTTCTTC.

The chain couples TRBV27 to TRBJ2-1; TRBD2 agrees at 11 bases. This CDR3 spans 15 amino acids. With 1 base clipped from V and 9 bases from J, the junction kept 5 bases outside the gene matches. CDR1 and CDR2 (germline): MNHEY, SMNVEV (reference sequence). The CDR3 loop reads CASSLLGLAGGEQFF. The CDR3 nucleotides read TGTGCCAGCAGTTTATTAGGGCTAGCGGGAGGTGAGCAGTTCTTC.

The chain uses TRBV30 and TRBJ1-3; D gene ambiguous. This CDR3 spans 14 amino acids. CDR1 is GTSNPN and CDR2 is SVGIG in the germline V gene (reference sequence). V dropped 7 bases and J dropped 0 bases, with 13 bases sitting between them. CDR3: CASARQNSGNTIYF. Here the CDR3 DNA reads TGTGCCTCTGCCCGACAAAACTCTGGAAACACCATATATTTT.

The chain joins TRBV7-2 to TRBJ2-6; D gene uncertain. Per the germline V gene, CDR1 is SGHTA and CDR2 is FQGNSA. The CDR3 contains 14 residues. V lost 5 bases to trimming and J lost 1 base, with 6 bases between them. In nucleotides, the CDR3 is TGTGCCAGCAGCGCCCAATCTGGGGCCAACGTCCTGACTTTC. Protein: CASSAQSGANVLTF.

This chain joins TRBV11-2 and TRBJ2-7; TRBD1 aligns across 12 bases. Looked up from germline, CDR1 is SGHAT and CDR2 is FQNNGV. After removal of 5 bases from V and 3 bases from J, the junction contained 5 bases not matched to a gene. This CDR3 comprises 15 residues. In DNA, the CDR3 is TGTGCCAGCAGCCGAGGGACAGGGGGCTACTACGAGCAGTACTTC. It is translated as CASSRGTGGYYEQYF.

The chain has TRBV6-4 and TRBJ2-2; 12 nucleotides align to TRBD1. Germline values: CDR1 MRHNA, CDR2 SNTAGT. The CDR3 runs 14 residues. V shed 6 bases, J shed 5 bases, and the junction held 1 base outside the gene matches. For the CDR3, the DNA is TGTGCCAGCAGGGGACAGGGGGCGACCGGGGAGCTGTTTTTT. This encodes CASRGQGATGELFF.

The chain has TRBV3-1 (or the pseudogene TRBV3-2) and TRBJ2-1; 12 nucleotides line up with TRBD2. The CDR3 covers 15 residues. The V gene end was trimmed by 5 bases and the J gene end by 2 bases; junction bases not matched to a gene: 1. CDR1 is LGHDT, CDR2 YNNKEL, per germline (reference sequence). CDR3 protein: CASSSSGGAYNEQFF. CDR3 sequence (DNA): TGTGCCAGCAGCTCTAGCGGGGGGGCCTACAATGAGCAGTTCTTC.

The rearrangement uses TRBV24-1 and TRBJ2-2, with 8 positions matching TRBD1. Germline CDR1 KGHDR, CDR2 SFDVKD. V lost 3 bases, J lost 3 bases, and 2 bases stayed unmatched. The length of the CDR3 is 15 residues. CDR3 in DNA: TGTGCCACCAGTGATCCGGGACAGGACACCGGGGAGCTGTTTTTT. Translating it yields CATSDPGQDTGELFF.

The chain employs TRBV9 and TRBJ1-2; D possibly corresponds to TRBD1 (5 bases). The CDR3 has 14 residues. V lost 4 bases and J 4 bases, leaving 14 bases between the germline ends. Per the germline V gene, CDR1 is SGDLS and CDR2 is YYNGEE. CDR3 nucleotide sequence: TGTGCCAGCAGCCCCCGACAGCGCCTCTATGGCTACACCTTC. Protein: CASSPRQRLYGYTF.

This clone occurred a few times. The V call is TRBV6-6, the J call TRBJ2-7; the match to TRBD1 covers 8 bases. CDR3 size: 12 residues. V shed 8 bases, J shed 6 bases, and the junction held 6 bases outside the gene matches. CDR1 and CDR2 from the germline V gene are MNHNY and SVGAGI (reference sequence). The DNA for the CDR3 is TGTGCCAGCGGGACAGGCTGGGGCGAGCAGTACTTC. Amino acid sequence: CASGTGWGEQYF.